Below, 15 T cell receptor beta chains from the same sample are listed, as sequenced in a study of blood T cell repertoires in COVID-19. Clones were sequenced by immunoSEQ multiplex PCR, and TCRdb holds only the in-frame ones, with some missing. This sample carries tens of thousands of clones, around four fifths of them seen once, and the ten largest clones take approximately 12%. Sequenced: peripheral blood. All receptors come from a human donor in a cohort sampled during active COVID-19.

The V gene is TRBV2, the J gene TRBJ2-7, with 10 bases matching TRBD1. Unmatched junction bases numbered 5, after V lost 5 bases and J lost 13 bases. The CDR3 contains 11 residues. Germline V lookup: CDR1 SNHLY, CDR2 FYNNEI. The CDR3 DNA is TGTGCCAGCAGTACCCGGGACAGGGGCTACTTC. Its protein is CASSTRDRGYF.

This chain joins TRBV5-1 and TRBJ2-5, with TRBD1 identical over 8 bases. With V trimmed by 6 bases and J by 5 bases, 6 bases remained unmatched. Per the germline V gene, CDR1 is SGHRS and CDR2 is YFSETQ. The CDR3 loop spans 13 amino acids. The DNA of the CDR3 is TGCGCCAGCACGACAGGGGCAGGGGAGACCCAGTACTTC. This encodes CASTTGAGETQYF.

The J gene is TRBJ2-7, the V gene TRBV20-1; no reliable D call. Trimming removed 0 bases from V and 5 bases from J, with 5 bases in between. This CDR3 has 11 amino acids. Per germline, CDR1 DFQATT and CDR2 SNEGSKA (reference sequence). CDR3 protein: CSARDRDEQYF. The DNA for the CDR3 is TGCAGTGCTAGAGATCGGGACGAGCAGTACTTC.

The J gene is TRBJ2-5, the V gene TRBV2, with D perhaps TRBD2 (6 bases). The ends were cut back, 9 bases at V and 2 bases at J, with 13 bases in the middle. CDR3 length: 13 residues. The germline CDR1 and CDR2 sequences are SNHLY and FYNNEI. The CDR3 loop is CASVGDSQETQYF. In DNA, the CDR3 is TGTGCCAGTGTAGGGGACTCACAAGAGACCCAGTACTTC.

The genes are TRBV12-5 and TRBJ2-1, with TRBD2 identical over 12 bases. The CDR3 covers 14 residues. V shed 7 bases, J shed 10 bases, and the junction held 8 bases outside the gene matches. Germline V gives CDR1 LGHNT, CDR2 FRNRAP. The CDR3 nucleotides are TGTGCTAGTGCCCGGACTAGCGGGGTGAGAGAGCAGTTCTTC. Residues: CASARTSGVREQFF.

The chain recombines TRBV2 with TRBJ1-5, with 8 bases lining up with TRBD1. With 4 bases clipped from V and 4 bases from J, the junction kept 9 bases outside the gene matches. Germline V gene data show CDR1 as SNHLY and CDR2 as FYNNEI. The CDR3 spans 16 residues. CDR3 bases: TGTGCCAGCAGTGTCGGGGGACAGGCCTCGAATCAGCCCCAGCATTTT. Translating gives CASSVGGQASNQPQHF.

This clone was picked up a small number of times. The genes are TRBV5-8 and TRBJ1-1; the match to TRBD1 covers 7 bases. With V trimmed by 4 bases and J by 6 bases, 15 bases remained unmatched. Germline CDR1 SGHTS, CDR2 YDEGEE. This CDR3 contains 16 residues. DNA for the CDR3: TGTGCCAGCAGCCCTTACCCGACAGGGTATATGCCTGAAGCTTTCTTT. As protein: CASSPYPTGYMPEAFF. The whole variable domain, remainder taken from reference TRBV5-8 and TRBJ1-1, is EAGVTQSPTHLIKTRGQQATLRCSPISGHTSVYWYQQALGLGLQFLLWYDEGEERNRGNFPPRFSGRQFPNYSSELNVNALELEDSALYLCASSPYPTGYMPEAFFGQGTRLTVV.

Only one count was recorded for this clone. The CDR3: CASSQFPGTNYGYTF. CDR3 nucleotides: TGTGCCAGCAGCCAATTCCCCGGGACAAACTATGGCTACACCTTC. V usage is TRBV3-1 (or the pseudogene TRBV3-2) and J usage is TRBJ1-2; tentatively, D is TRBD1 (6 bases). Per the germline V gene, CDR1 is LGHDT and CDR2 is YNNKEL (reference sequence). V was clipped by 2 bases and J by 2 bases, with 12 bases between them. The CDR3 extends over 15 amino acids.

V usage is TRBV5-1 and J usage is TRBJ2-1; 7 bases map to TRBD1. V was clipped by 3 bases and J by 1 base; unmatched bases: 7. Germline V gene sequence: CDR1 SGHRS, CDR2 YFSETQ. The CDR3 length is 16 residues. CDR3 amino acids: CASSSQGDVSYNEQFF. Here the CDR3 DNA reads TGCGCCAGCAGCTCTCAGGGGGATGTGTCCTACAATGAGCAGTTCTTC.

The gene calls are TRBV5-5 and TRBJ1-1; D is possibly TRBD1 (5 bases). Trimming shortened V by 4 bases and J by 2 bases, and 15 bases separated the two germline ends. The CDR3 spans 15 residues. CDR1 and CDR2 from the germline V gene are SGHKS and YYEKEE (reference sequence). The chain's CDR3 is CASSQRPGLNTEAFF. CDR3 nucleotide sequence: TGTGCCAGCAGCCAAAGACCAGGGCTTAACACTGAAGCTTTCTTT.

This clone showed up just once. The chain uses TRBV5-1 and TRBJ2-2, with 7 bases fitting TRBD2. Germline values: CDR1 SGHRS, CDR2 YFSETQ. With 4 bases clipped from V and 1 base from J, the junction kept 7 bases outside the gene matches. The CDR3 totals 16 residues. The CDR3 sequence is CASSLGTTWNTGELFF. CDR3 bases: TGCGCCAGCAGCCTGGGGACTACCTGGAACACCGGGGAGCTGTTTTTT.

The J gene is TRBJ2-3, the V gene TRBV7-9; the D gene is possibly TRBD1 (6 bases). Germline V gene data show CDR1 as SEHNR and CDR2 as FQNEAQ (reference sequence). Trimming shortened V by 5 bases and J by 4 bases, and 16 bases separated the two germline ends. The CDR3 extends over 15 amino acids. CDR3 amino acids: CASSPPGTSADTQYF. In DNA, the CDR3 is TGTGCCAGCAGCCCCCCCGGGACATCAGCAGATACGCAGTATTTT.

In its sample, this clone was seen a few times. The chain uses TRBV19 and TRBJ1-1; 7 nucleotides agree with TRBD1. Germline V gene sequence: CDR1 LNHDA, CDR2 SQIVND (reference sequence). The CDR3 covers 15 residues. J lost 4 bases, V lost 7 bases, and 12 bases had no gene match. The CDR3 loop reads CASTPEDRVGTEAFF. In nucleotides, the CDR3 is TGTGCCAGTACTCCAGAAGACAGGGTAGGCACTGAAGCTTTCTTT.

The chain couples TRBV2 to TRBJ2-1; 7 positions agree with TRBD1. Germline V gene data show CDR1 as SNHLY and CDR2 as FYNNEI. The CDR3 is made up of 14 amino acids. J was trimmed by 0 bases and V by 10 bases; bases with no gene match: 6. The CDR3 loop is CATGQLSSYNEQFF. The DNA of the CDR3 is TGTGCCACGGGACAGTTGAGCTCCTACAATGAGCAGTTCTTC.

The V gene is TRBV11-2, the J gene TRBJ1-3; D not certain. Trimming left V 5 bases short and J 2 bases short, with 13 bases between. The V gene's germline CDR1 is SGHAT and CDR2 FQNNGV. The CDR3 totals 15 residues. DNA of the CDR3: TGTGCCAGCAGCCAAGGCAGGCTACCTGGAAACACCATATATTTT. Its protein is CASSQGRLPGNTIYF.